Presented here are 27 T cell receptor beta chains from one specimen sequenced in a study of T cell clusters in autoimmune cytopenias. One tube held mixed TRB-A and TRB-B primer pools for touch-down PCR. TCRdb processed the multiplex PCR reads again and assigns one entry to each CDR3 protein, with no DNA. The sample's table shows approximately 7,000 distinct CDR3 sequences. TRB was amplified from about 270 ng of peripheral blood genomic DNA per sample. The specimen was peripheral blood. These receptors came from a human donor with an autoimmune cytopenia or autoimmune hepatitis (not recorded which).

The CDR3 region is CASSIGRDTANTGELFF. The rearrangement joins TRBV25-1 to TRBJ2-2; the TCRdb D gene call, TRBD1, has no DNA to confirm it. In germline, CDR1 is MGHDK, CDR2 SYGVNS. CDR3 length equals 17 residues.

Frequency places this clonotype as medium-sized. The rearrangement uses TRBV29-1 and TRBJ1-1; no DNA is available, so the TRBD1 call from TCRdb remains unchecked. This CDR3 is built from 15 residues. The germline V gene has CDR1 SQVTM and CDR2 ANQGSEA. CDR3 sequence reads: CSVVGADRGNTEAFF.

This chain joins TRBV15 and TRBJ1-2; there is no DNA to check the TCRdb D call of TRBD1. Germline loops: CDR1 LNHNV, CDR2 YYDKDF (reference sequence). The CDR3 totals 14 residues. The CDR3 reads CATSRFGTGEGYTF.

The rearrangement uses TRBV12-5 and TRBJ2-7; TCRdb outputs TRBD2, but without DNA this stays unchecked. The CDR3 covers 16 residues. Per the germline V gene, CDR1 is LGHNT and CDR2 is FRNRAP. Here the CDR3 reads CASGFMTTGAGYEQYF.

The chain uses TRBV6-2 or TRBV6-3 and TRBJ2-7; checking the TCRdb D call of TRBD2 is not possible without DNA. The CDR3 runs to 14 residues. Germline loops: CDR1 MNHEY, CDR2 SVGEGT. CDR3: CASRLAGSTYEQYF.

Measured by frequency, this clonotype is medium-sized (0.01 to 0.1%). V usage is TRBV27 and J usage is TRBJ2-2; TCRdb's D call of TRBD1 is untestable without DNA. Germline values: CDR1 MNHEY, CDR2 SMNVEV (reference sequence). The CDR3 is made up of 16 amino acids. CDR3: CASSPRQGRYTGELFF.

This sequence joins TRBV28 and TRBJ2-2; TCRdb picks TRBD1, but there is no DNA to check that call. The CDR3 contains 14 residues. Germline V gives CDR1 MDHEN, CDR2 SYDVKM. The CDR3: CASSSPGRGGELFF.

By frequency, this clonotype is medium-sized. This chain uses TRBV10-3 with TRBJ2-7. This CDR3 spans 13 amino acids. The V gene's germline CDR1 is ENHRY and CDR2 SYGVKD. CDR3 sequence reads: CAISDRDGYEQYF.

This sequence joins TRBV20-1 and TRBJ2-1; TCRdb reports TRBD1, a call that lacks DNA to check it against. This CDR3 has 14 residues. The germline V gene encodes CDR1 DFQATT and CDR2 SNEGSKA (reference sequence). The CDR3 loop is CSARIGQGSNEQFF.

The J gene is TRBJ2-7, the V gene TRBV10-3; TCRdb lists TRBD1, though no DNA is available to test this call. The CDR3 has 14 residues. Germline V gives CDR1 ENHRY, CDR2 SYGVKD. CDR3 sequence reads: CAITRTAADYEQYF.

This clonotype is classed as medium-sized by frequency. J is TRBJ1-5 and V is TRBV6-1; TCRdb picks TRBD1, but there is no DNA to check that call. The germline gives CDR1 MNHNS, CDR2 SASEGT. This CDR3 has 14 residues. The CDR3 sequence is CASTLDRSNQPQHF.

This clonotype is called hyperexpanded based on its frequency. This chain connects TRBV29-1 to TRBJ1-1; TCRdb's D gene call, TRBD1, goes unchecked for lack of DNA. CDR1 SQVTM and CDR2 ANQGSEA come from the germline V gene. CDR3 length equals 12 residues. CDR3 protein: CSAQGADTEAFF.

The rearrangement uses TRBV11-2 and TRBJ1-1. CDR1 and CDR2 (germline): SGHAT, FQNNGV. CDR3 length: 11 amino acids. CDR3 residues: CASSMNTEAFF.

V usage is TRBV2 and J usage is TRBJ2-2; TCRdb gives TRBD1 as the D gene, but with no DNA this cannot be confirmed. The CDR3 sequence is 15 residues long. CDR1 is SNHLY and CDR2 is FYNNEI in the germline V gene. The CDR3: CASNPGDRGTGELFF.

According to its frequency, this clonotype is medium-sized. The rearrangement links TRBV5-6 to TRBJ1-1. CDR1 SGHDT and CDR2 YYEEEE come from the germline V gene. The CDR3 consists of 15 residues. Here the CDR3 reads CASSSLMDRNTEAFF.

Judged by frequency, this clonotype is medium-sized. The V call is TRBV6-1, the J call TRBJ2-7. Per the germline V gene, CDR1 is MNHNS and CDR2 is SASEGT. The CDR3 extends over 12 amino acids. This CDR3 reads CASSEYSSEQYF.

The chain joins TRBV27 to TRBJ1-2; TCRdb's D call of TRBD1 is untestable without DNA. The germline gives CDR1 MNHEY, CDR2 SMNVEV (reference sequence). This CDR3 spans 14 amino acids. The CDR3 loop reads CASRRGEWDYGYTF.

This clonotype is classed as medium-sized (0.01 to 0.1%) by frequency. The rearrangement uses TRBV7-9 and TRBJ1-2; TCRdb calls TRBD1, which cannot be checked without DNA. This CDR3 is built from 12 residues. Germline CDR1 is SEHNR and CDR2 is FQNEAQ (reference sequence). CDR3: CASSSSGVGYTF.

Frequency places this clonotype as medium-sized. J is TRBJ1-3 and V is TRBV6-6; with no DNA, the TCRdb D assignment of TRBD1 cannot be verified. CDR1 MNHNY and CDR2 SVGAGI come from the germline V gene (reference sequence). This CDR3 is built from 16 residues. CDR3: CATEDSSLPSGNTIYF.

This clonotype registers medium-sized by frequency. This rearrangement joins TRBV6-1 to TRBJ1-1. This CDR3 has 13 residues. The germline V gene encodes CDR1 MNHNS and CDR2 SASEGT. The CDR3 region is CASSVWENTEAFF.

The chain employs TRBV12-3 or TRBV12-4 and TRBJ1-5; the D gene TCRdb calls, TRBD1, cannot be checked with no DNA. This CDR3 contains 15 residues. The chain's CDR3 is CASSLQGLKDQPQHF.

The J gene is TRBJ2-1, the V gene TRBV20-1. Germline CDR1 is DFQATT and CDR2 is SNEGSKA (reference sequence). The CDR3 has 16 amino acids. This chain's CDR3 is CSARDPETGWNNEQFF.

V and J are TRBV11-3 and TRBJ1-1; TCRdb's assignment of TRBD1 cannot be checked, as there is no DNA. The CDR3 spans 21 residues. Per germline, CDR1 SGHNT and CDR2 YENEEA. The CDR3 is CASNEGQDSPHRQTLNTEAFF.

By frequency, this clonotype registers medium-sized. J is TRBJ1-3 and V is TRBV6-1; TCRdb picks TRBD1, but there is no DNA to check that call. This CDR3 comprises 13 residues. From germline, CDR1 is MNHNS and CDR2 SASEGT. CDR3 sequence: CASTGTFGNTIYF.

The chain is built from TRBV6-1 and TRBJ2-5; TCRdb picks TRBD1, but there is no DNA to check that call. The CDR3 loop spans 18 amino acids. From germline, CDR1 is MNHNS and CDR2 SASEGT. This CDR3 reads CASSLRWGARGGQETQYF.

This chain uses TRBV5-4 with TRBJ2-7; the TRBD1 assignment by TCRdb is unverifiable without DNA. CDR3 size: 15 residues. Germline V gene lookup returns CDR1 SGHNT and CDR2 YYREEE (reference sequence). The CDR3 loop is CASSRQGGKTYEQYF.

This chain's CDR3 is CASILGQGVEGYTF. V usage is TRBV6-6 and J usage is TRBJ1-2; TCRdb gives TRBD1 as the D gene, but with no DNA this cannot be confirmed. The germline V gene has CDR1 MNHNY and CDR2 SVGAGI (reference sequence). This CDR3 spans 14 amino acids.